This T cell receptor (beta chain) was obtained from a study of blood T cells in healthy people across ages. Study as a whole: About one barcoded beta molecule per two T cells was the capture yield of template switching.

This CDR3 comprises 13 residues. V shed 6 bases and J shed 2 bases, with 11 bases lying between them. Germline CDR1 and CDR2: MNHNY and SVGAGI (reference sequence). This clonotype occurred many times. Donors each provided around 10 milliliters of peripheral blood. A second about 6 to 12 cycle PCR used barcoded and J-beta primers. Each CDR3 protein gets one entry after TCRdb re-called the 5' RACE reads with MiXCR. The table has 1.5 million to 2 million distinct CDR3 sequences, about 28% seen once. The sequenced sample consisted of blood. This TCR was recovered from a woman aged 25 to 39 in good health. The chain uses TRBV6-6 and TRBJ2-7; D might be TRBD1 (6 bases). The CDR3 DNA sequence: TGTGCCAGCAGAACCGGGACACCCTACGAGCAGTACTTC. This gives the protein CASRTGTPYEQYF.